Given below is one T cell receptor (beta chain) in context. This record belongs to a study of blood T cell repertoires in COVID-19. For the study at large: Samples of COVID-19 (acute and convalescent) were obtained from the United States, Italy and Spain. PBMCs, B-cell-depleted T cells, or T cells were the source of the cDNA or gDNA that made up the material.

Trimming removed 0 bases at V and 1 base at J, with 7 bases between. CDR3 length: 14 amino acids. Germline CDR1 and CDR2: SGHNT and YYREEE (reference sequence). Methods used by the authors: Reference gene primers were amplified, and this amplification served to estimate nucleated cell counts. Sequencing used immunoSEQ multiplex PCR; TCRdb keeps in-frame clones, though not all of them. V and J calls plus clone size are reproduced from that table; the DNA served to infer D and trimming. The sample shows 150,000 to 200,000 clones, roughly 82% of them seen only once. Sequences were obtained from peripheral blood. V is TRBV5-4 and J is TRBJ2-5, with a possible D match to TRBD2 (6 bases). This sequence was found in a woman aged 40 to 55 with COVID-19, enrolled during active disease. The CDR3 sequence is CASSLGRVQETQYF. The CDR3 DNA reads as TGTGCCAGCAGCTTGGGGAGGGTCCAAGAGACCCAGTACTTC.